This T cell receptor beta chain was documented in a study of tumor-infiltrating lymphocytes in oesophageal squamous cell carcinoma. The sample holds a few counts of this clonotype. With V trimmed by 7 bases and J by 15 bases, 12 bases remained unmatched. The CDR3 covers 13 residues. Via MiXCR, TCRdb re-called the PCR reads, giving one row per CDR3 protein. The sample includes approximately 20,000 distinct CDR3 sequences, around 41% of them seen just once. The chain combines TRBV12-3 or TRBV12-4 with TRBJ2-4, with 10 nucleotides matching TRBD1. The sequencing input was esophageal tumor tissue. This clonotype was obtained from a male donor with esophageal squamous cell carcinoma. The CDR3 DNA reads TGTGCCAGCACCCCGACAGGGGGCCTGGTTCGGTACTTC. Its translation: CASTPTGGLVRYF.